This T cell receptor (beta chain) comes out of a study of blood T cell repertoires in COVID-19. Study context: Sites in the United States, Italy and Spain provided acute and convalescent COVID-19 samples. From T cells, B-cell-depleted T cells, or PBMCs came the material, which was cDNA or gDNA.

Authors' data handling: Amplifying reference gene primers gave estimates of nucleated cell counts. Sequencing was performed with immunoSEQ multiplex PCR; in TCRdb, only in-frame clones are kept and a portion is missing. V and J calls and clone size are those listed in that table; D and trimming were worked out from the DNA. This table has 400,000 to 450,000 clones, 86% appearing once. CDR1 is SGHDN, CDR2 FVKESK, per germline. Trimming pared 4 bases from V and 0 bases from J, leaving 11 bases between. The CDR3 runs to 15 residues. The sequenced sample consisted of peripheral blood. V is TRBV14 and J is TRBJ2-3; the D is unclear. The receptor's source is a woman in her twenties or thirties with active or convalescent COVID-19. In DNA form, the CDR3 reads TGTGCCAGCAGCCCAGTCGGCAGGAGCACAGATACGCAGTATTTT. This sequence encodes CASSPVGRSTDTQYF.